The T cell receptor beta chain described here comes from a study of shared clonotypes between healthy human individuals. The data were produced by immunoSEQ multiplex PCR, yet TCRdb's version contains in-frame clones alone and is incomplete. The table has roughly 2 million clones, 90% to 95% seen once. Caucasian adults residing in Nashville, Tennessee made up all the donors. V lost 6 bases and J 6 bases, leaving 16 bases between the germline ends. The CDR3 contains 14 residues. Germline CDR1 SGHRS, CDR2 YFSETQ. Sequences were obtained from naive CD4+ T cells sorted from blood. Described subset: CD45RA+ positively selected. This chain links TRBV5-1 with TRBJ2-1; D is possibly TRBD2 (6 bases). The receptor's source is a man between 18 and 29 years old in good health. The CDR3 region is CASKVGGDLNEQFF. The CDR3 coding sequence is TGCGCCAGCAAGGTTGGAGGGGACCTCAATGAGCAGTTCTTC. The whole variable domain, remainder taken from reference TRBV5-1 and TRBJ2-1, is KAGVTQTPRYLIKTRGQQVTLSCSPISGHRSVSWYQQTPGQGLQFLFEYFSETQRNKGNFPGRFSGRQFSNSRSEMNVSTLELGDSALYLCASKVGGDLNEQFFGPGTRLTVL.